This TCR beta chain was sequenced during a study of cytomegalovirus exposure and HLA in healthy donors. It was with 60 Vbeta and 13 Jbeta primers that the PCR ran. The protocol was immunoSEQ multiplex PCR, while the TCRdb copy is restricted to in-frame clones and leaves out a portion. The sample yields around 85,000 clones, roughly 78% seen once. Germline V CDR1 and CDR2: SGDLS, YYNGEE. The CDR3 covers 12 residues. V dropped 2 bases and J dropped 6 bases, with 9 bases sitting between them. The chain has TRBV9 and TRBJ2-7; D possibly corresponds to TRBD2 (5 bases). The sequenced material came from PBMCs. The receptor was isolated from a man aged 25-45 years in good health and CMV-seronegative. CDR3 coding DNA: TGTGCCAGCAGCGTCACGGCGGGCGAGCAGTACTTC. Translation gives CASSVTAGEQYF.